The 10 T cell receptor beta chains in this list originate from one sample, sequenced in a study of blood T cell repertoires in COVID-19. Produced via immunoSEQ multiplex PCR; TCRdb's table is partial and in-frame only. The data show roughly 330,000 clones, with approximately 90% seen just once and 7.5% to 10% held by the top ten. Material: peripheral blood. These receptors were collected from a man aged 25-40 years with COVID-19, enrolled during active disease.

J is TRBJ2-5 and V is TRBV4-2, with 10 bases lining up with TRBD2. CDR1 is LGHNA, CDR2 YNFKEQ, per germline. CDR3 size: 16 residues. With V trimmed by 5 bases and J by 3 bases, 9 bases remained unmatched. CDR3 DNA sequence: TGTGCCAGCAGCGCCGGACCCGGACTAGCGGAAGAGACCCAGTACTTC. It specifies CASSAGPGLAEETQYF.

The chain combines TRBV5-6 with TRBJ1-4; TRBD1 matches 9 bases. Unmatched junction bases numbered 7, after V lost 5 bases and J lost 8 bases. Germline CDR1 SGHDT, CDR2 YYEEEE. The CDR3 is 14 amino acids. The CDR3 reads CASRGTGYDEKLFF. CDR3 nucleotides: TGTGCCAGCAGGGGGACAGGGTACGACGAAAAACTGTTTTTT.

The chain combines TRBV7-9 with TRBJ2-7; 10 bases align to TRBD2. Germline trimming cut 5 bases from V and 6 bases from J; bases unmatched to any gene: 13. This CDR3 region has 16 residues. Germline assignment: CDR1 SEHNR and CDR2 FQNEAQ (reference sequence). CDR3 residues: CASSLQTSGRALEQYF. For the CDR3, the DNA is TGTGCCAGCAGCCTCCAGACTAGCGGGCGGGCCCTCGAGCAGTACTTC.

The chain uses TRBV5-1 and TRBJ1-4, with 8 bases lining up with TRBD1. The CDR3 is 15 amino acids. V shed 9 bases and J 8 bases; nucleotides not matched to a gene: 15. CDR1 and CDR2 (germline): SGHRS, YFSETQ. CDR3 sequence (DNA): TGCGCCACCAGAACGTCAGGGGGCGTGAAAGAAAAACTGTTTTTT. Its protein product is CATRTSGGVKEKLFF. The complete variable domain, with remaining parts taken from reference TRBV5-1 and TRBJ1-4, reads KAGVTQTPRYLIKTRGQQVTLSCSPISGHRSVSWYQQTPGQGLQFLFEYFSETQRNKGNFPGRFSGRQFSNSRSEMNVSTLELGDSALYLCATRTSGGVKEKLFFGSGTQLSVL.

The chain has TRBV20-1 and TRBJ2-1; D is perhaps TRBD2 (6 bases). The CDR3 has 11 amino acids. In germline, CDR1 is DFQATT, CDR2 SNEGSKA (reference sequence). Trimming took off 5 bases at V and 15 bases at J, with 17 bases between the two ends. CDR3: CSARQPWDLFF. In DNA, the CDR3 is TGCAGTGCTCGACAGCCTTGGGACTTGTTCTTC.

The chain combines TRBV7-3 with TRBJ2-1; no clear D gene. There are 14 residues in the CDR3. Trimming took 3 bases from V and 3 from J, leaving 9 bases between them. Germline V lookup: CDR1 SGHTA, CDR2 FQGTGA. DNA of the CDR3: TGTGCCAGCAGCTTCAATGGGCGCTACAATGAGCAGTTCTTC. Its protein product is CASSFNGRYNEQFF.

The chain combines TRBV19 with TRBJ1-5; tentatively, D is TRBD1 (6 bases). V gave up 4 bases and J gave up 0 bases, with 10 bases separating them. The CDR3 contains 15 residues. CDR1 and CDR2 from the germline V gene are LNHDA and SQIVND (reference sequence). The CDR3 DNA sequence: TGTGCCAGTAGTACAGGGGATTATAGCAATCAGCCCCAGCATTTT. Translated, it gives CASSTGDYSNQPQHF.

The gene calls are TRBV5-1 and TRBJ2-7, with TRBD1 identical over 11 bases. Germline loops: CDR1 SGHRS, CDR2 YFSETQ. V trimming: 0 bases; J trimming: 0 bases; junction bases outside the gene matches: 2. The CDR3 is 16 residues long. The CDR3 spells CASSLGGTGGSYEQYF. The CDR3 DNA sequence: TGCGCCAGCAGCTTGGGAGGGACAGGGGGCTCCTACGAGCAGTACTTC.

This clone occurred once. The rearrangement links TRBV12-3 or TRBV12-4 to TRBJ1-1; 8 nucleotides match TRBD1. V was pared by 5 bases and J by 1 base, with 0 bases of the junction left unmatched. The CDR3 is 13 amino acids. CDR3 in DNA: TGTGCCAGCAGTGGACAGGGGAACACTGAAGCTTTCTTT. Its translation is CASSGQGNTEAFF.

This clone has only one observation. CDR3 in DNA: TGTGCCAGCAGCTCAGGACTAGCGGGGGGAGTCGGGGAGCTGTTTTTT. Protein: CASSSGLAGGVGELFF. The chain uses TRBV11-3 and TRBJ2-2, with 14 bases that match TRBD2. The CDR3 is made up of 16 amino acids. Losses at the gene ends were 4 bases for V and 7 bases for J; bases not matched to a gene: 5. Germline V gene lookup returns CDR1 SGHNT and CDR2 YENEEA.